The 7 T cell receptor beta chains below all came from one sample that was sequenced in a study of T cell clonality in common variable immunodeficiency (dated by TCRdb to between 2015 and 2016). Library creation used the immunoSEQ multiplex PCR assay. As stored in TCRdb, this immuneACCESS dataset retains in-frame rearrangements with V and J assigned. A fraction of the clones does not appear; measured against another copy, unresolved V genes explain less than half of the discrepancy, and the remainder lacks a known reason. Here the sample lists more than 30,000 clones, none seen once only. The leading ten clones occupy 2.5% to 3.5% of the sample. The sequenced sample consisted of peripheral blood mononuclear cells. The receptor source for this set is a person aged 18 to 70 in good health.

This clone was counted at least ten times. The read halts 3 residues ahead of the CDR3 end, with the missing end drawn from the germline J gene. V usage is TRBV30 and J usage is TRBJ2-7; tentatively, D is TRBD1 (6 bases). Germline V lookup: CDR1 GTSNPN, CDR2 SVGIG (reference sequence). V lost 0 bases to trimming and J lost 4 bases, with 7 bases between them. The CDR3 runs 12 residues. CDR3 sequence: CAWSVQGYEQYF. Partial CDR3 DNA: TGTGCCTGGAGTGTACAGGGTTACGAG.

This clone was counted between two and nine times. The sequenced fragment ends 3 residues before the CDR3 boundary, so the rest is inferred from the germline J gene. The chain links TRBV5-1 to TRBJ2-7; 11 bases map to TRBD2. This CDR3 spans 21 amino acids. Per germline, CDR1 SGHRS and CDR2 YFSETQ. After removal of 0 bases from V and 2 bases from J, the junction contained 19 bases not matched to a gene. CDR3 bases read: TGCGCCAGCAGCTTGGCGGTGATTGCCGGTCTAGCGGGAGGCCCGACCTACGAG. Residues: CASSLAVIAGLAGGPTYE. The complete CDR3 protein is CASSLAVIAGLAGGPTYEQYF.

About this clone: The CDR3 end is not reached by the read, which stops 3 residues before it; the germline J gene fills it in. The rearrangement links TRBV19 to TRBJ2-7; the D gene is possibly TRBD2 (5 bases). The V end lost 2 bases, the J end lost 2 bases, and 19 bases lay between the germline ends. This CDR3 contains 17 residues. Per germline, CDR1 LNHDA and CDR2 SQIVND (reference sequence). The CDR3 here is CASSISTSVDWAYEQYF. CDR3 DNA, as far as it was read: TGTGCCAGTAGTATATCGACATCCGTGGACTGGGCCTACGAG.

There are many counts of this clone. The sequenced part of the CDR3 DNA is TGTGCCTGGGGTGGAGGGACTGAA. This codes for CAWGGGTE. The entire CDR3 reads CAWGGGTEAFF. The gene calls are TRBV30 and TRBJ1-1, with D unclear. The read terminates 3 residues before the CDR3 end, so the remaining end is supplied by the germline J gene. Germline loops: CDR1 GTSNPN, CDR2 SVGIG (reference sequence). The CDR3 length is 11 residues. V was clipped by 5 bases and J by 5 bases, with 9 bases between them. Full variable domain (rest looked up from reference TRBV30 and TRBJ1-1): SQTIHQWPATLVQPVGSPLSLECTVEGTSNPNLYWYRQAAGRGLQLLFYSVGIGQISSEVPQNLSASRPQDRQFILSSKKLLLSDSGFYLCAWGGGTEAFFGQGTRLTVV.

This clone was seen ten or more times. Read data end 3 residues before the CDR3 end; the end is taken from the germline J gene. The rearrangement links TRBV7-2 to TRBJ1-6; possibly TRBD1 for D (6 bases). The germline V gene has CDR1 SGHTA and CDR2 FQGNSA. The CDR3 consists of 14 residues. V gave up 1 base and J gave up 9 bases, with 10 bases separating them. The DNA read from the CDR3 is TGTGCCAGCAGCTTAGAGGACAGACGTTCACCC. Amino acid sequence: CASSLEDRRSP. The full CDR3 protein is CASSLEDRRSPLHF.

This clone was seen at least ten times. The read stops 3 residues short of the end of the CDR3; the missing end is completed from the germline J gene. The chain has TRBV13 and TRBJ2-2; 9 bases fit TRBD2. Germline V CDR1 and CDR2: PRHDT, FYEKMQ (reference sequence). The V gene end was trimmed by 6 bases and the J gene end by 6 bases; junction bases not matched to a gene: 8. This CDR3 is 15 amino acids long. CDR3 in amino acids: CASSPGTSNPGELFF. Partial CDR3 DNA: TGTGCCAGCAGTCCCGGGACTAGCAATCCCGGGGAG.

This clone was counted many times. CDR3 amino acids: CASSQNPGQGDGYTF. The part of the CDR3 DNA that was read is TGTGCCAGCAGCCAAAACCCGGGACAGGGGGATGGC. The chain couples TRBV7-2 to TRBJ1-2; 11 bases fit TRBD1. The read comes to an end 3 residues before the CDR3 does, leaving the germline J gene to fill in the end. CDR3 size: 15 residues. With 5 bases clipped from V and 6 bases from J, the junction kept 8 bases outside the gene matches. CDR1 is SGHTA, CDR2 FQGNSA, per germline.